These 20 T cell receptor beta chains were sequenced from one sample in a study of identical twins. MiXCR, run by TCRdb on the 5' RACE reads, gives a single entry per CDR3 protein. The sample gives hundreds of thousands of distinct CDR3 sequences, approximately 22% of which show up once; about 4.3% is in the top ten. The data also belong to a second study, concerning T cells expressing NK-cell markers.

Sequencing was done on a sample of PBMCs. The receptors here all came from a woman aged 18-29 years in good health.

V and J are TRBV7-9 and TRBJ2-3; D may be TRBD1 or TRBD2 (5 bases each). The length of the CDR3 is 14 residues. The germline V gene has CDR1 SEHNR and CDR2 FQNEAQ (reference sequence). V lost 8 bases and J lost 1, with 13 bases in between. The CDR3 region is CASGRGVGTDTQYF. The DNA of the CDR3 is TGTGCCAGCGGGAGAGGGGTTGGCACAGATACGCAGTATTTT. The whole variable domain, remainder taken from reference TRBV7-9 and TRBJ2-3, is DTGVSQNPRHKITKRGQNVTFRCDPISEHNRLYWYRQTLGQGPEFLTYFQNEAQLEKSRLLSDRFSAERPKGSFSTLEIQRTEQGDSAMYLCASGRGVGTDTQYFGPGTRLTVL.

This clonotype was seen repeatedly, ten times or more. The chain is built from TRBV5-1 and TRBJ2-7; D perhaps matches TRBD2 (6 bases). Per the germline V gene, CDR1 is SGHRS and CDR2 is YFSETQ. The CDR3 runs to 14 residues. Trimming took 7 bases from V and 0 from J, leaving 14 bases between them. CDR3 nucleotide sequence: TGCGCCAGCTCCCGGGACGGGAGCTCCTACGAGCAGTACTTC. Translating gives CASSRDGSSYEQYF. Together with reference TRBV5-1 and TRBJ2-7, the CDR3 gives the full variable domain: KAGVTQTPRYLIKTRGQQVTLSCSPISGHRSVSWYQQTPGQGLQFLFEYFSETQRNKGNFPGRFSGRQFSNSRSEMNVSTLELGDSALYLCASSRDGSSYEQYFGPGTRLTVT.

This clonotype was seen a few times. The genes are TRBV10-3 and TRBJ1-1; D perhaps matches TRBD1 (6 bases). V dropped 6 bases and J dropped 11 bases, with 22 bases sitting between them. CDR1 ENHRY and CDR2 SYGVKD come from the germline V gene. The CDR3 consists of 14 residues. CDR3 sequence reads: CAIRNQGSGGEAFF. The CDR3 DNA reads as TGTGCCATCAGGAACCAGGGGTCTGGGGGGGAGGCTTTCTTT.

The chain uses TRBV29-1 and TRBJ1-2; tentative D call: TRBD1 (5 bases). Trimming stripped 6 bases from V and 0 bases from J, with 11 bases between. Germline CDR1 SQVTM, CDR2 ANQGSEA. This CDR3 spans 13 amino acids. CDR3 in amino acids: CSVLGRANYGYTF. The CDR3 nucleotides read TGCAGCGTGTTGGGGCGAGCTAACTATGGCTACACCTTC.

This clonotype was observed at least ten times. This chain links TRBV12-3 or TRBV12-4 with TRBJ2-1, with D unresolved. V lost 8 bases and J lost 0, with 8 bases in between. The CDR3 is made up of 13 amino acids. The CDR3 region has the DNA TGTGCCAGCCGGTCCCCCTCCTACAATGAGCAGTTCTTC. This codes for CASRSPSYNEQFF.

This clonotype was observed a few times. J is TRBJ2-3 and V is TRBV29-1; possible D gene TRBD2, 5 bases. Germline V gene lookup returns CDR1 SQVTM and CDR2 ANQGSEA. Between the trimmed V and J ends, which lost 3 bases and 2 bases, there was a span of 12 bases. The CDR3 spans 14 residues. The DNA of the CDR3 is TGCAGCGTTGAGGGAGCGGAAGACACAGATACGCAGTATTTT. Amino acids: CSVEGAEDTDTQYF.

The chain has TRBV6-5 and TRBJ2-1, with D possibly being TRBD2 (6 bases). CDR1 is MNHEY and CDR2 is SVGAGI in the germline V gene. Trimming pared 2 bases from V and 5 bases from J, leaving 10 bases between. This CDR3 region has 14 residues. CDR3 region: CASSYQRAHNEQFF. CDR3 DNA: TGTGCCAGCAGTTACCAGCGGGCACACAATGAGCAGTTCTTC.

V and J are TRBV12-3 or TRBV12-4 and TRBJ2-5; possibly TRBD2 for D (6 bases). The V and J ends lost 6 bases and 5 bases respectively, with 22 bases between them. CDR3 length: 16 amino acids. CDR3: CASSSPGTPAGETQYF. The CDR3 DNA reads TGTGCCAGCAGCTCACCCGGGACCCCGGCGGGGGAGACCCAGTACTTC.

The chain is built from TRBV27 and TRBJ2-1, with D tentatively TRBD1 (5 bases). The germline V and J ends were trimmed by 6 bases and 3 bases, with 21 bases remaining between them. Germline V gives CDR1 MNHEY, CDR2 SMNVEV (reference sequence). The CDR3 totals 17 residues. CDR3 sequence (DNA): TGTGCCAGCAGCTTTTACCAGGGCATGTTCGGCTACAATGAGCAGTTCTTC. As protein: CASSFYQGMFGYNEQFF.

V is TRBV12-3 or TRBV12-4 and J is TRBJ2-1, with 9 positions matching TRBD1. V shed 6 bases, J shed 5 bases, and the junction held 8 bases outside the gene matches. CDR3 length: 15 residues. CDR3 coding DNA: TGTGCCAGCAGGGTGGGACAGGGTCAGGACAATGAGCAGTTCTTC. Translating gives CASRVGQGQDNEQFF.

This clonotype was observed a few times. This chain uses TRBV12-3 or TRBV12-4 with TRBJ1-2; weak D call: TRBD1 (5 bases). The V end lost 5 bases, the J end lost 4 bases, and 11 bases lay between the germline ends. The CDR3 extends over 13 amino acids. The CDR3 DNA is TGTGCCAGCAGTGCCCCGGGGACCTATGGCTACACCTTC. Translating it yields CASSAPGTYGYTF.

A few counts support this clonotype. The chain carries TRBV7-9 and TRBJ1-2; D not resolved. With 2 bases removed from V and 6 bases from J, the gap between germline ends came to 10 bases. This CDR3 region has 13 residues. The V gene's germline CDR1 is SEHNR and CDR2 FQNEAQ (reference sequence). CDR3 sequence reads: CASSLFQPDGYTF. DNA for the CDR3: TGTGCCAGCAGCTTATTTCAACCGGATGGCTACACCTTC. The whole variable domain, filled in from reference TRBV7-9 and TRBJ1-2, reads DTGVSQNPRHKITKRGQNVTFRCDPISEHNRLYWYRQTLGQGPEFLTYFQNEAQLEKSRLLSDRFSAERPKGSFSTLEIQRTEQGDSAMYLCASSLFQPDGYTFGSGTRLTVV.

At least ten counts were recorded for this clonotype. The CDR3 reads CSVGVGGTQYF. In DNA, the CDR3 is TGCAGCGTTGGCGTCGGAGGGACCCAGTACTTC. J is TRBJ2-5 and V is TRBV29-1; weak D call: TRBD2 (5 bases). Trimming shortened V by 4 bases and J by 7 bases, and 10 bases separated the two germline ends. CDR3 size: 11 residues. The germline V gene has CDR1 SQVTM and CDR2 ANQGSEA.

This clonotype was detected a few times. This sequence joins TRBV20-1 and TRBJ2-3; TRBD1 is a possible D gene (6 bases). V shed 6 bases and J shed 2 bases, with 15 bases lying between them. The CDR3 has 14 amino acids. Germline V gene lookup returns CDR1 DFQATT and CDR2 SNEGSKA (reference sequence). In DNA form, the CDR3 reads TGCAGTGCGATGGACAGTCGGTACACAGATACGCAGTATTTT. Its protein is CSAMDSRYTDTQYF.

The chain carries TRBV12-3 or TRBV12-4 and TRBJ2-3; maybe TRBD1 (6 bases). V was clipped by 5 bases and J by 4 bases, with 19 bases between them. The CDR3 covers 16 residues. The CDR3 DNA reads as TGTGCCAGCAGTCCGGCACCGGTTCCAGGGGCAGATACGCAGTATTTT. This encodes CASSPAPVPGADTQYF.

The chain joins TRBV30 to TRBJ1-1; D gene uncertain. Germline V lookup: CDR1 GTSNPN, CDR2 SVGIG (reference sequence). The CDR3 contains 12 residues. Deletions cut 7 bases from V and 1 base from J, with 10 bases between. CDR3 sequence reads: CALRRRNTEAFF. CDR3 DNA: TGTGCCTTGCGACGGAGGAACACTGAAGCTTTCTTT.

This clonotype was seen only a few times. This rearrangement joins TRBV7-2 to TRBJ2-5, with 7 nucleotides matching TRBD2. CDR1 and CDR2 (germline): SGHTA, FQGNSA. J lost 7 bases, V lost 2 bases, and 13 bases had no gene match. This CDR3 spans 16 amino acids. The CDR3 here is CASSLTIGLGPRTQYF. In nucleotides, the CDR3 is TGTGCCAGCAGCTTAACGATAGGACTAGGCCCCAGGACCCAGTACTTC.

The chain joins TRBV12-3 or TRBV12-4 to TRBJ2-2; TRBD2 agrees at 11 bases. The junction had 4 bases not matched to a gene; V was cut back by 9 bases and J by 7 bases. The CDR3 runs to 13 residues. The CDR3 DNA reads TGTGCCAGTCTAGCGGGGGGATTCGGGGAGCTGTTTTTT. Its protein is CASLAGGFGELFF.

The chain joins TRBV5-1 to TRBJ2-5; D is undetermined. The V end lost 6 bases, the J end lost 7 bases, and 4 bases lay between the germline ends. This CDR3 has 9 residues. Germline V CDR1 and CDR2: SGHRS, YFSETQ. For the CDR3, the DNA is TGCGCCAGCAAAGGGACCCAGTACTTC. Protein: CASKGTQYF. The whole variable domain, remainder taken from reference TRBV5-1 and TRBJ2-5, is KAGVTQTPRYLIKTRGQQVTLSCSPISGHRSVSWYQQTPGQGLQFLFEYFSETQRNKGNFPGRFSGRQFSNSRSEMNVSTLELGDSALYLCASKGTQYFGPGTRLLVL.

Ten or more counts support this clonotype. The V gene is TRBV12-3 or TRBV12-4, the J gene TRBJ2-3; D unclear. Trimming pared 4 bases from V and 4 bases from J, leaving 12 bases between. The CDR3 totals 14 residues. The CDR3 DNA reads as TGTGCCAGCAGTTCGGCCTATCGGGCAGATACGCAGTATTTT. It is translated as CASSSAYRADTQYF.